This record covers a single TCR beta chain. Its target is not known. This sample stems from a study of response to subunit inactivated influenza vaccine. Findings of the study overall: Every seasonal influenza vaccination brings in few new T cells, the authors suggested.

TCRdb reanalysed the RT-PCR reads using MiXCR and keeps one entry per CDR3 protein. Of about 310,000 distinct CDR3 sequences listed, 22% were seen once; the top ten hold over 9%. The CDR3 runs 15 residues. Trimming removed 5 bases at V and 4 bases at J, with 18 bases between. CDR1 is LNHNV and CDR2 is YYDKDF in the germline V gene (reference sequence). The TCR sequence derives from a man between 45 and 75 years old who received an inactivated influenza vaccine. The chain employs TRBV15 and TRBJ2-7, with a possible D match to TRBD2 (6 bases). Sequenced here: PBMCs from blood, sampled around 22 months after vaccination. CDR3 loop: CATSFRWGVRYEQYF. The CDR3 nucleotides are TGTGCCACCAGCTTCCGTTGGGGGGTAAGATACGAGCAGTACTTC. Together with reference TRBV15 and TRBJ2-7, the CDR3 gives the full variable domain: DAMVIQNPRYQVTQFGKPVTLSCSQTLNHNVMYWYQQKSSQAPKLLFHYYDKDFNNEADTPDNFQSRRPNTSFCFLDIRSPGLGDTAMYLCATSFRWGVRYEQYFGPGTRLTVT.